This T cell receptor beta chain was sequenced in a study of radiotherapy plus CTLA-4 blockade in lung cancer. As for the study in general: Disease control was seen in 31% of patients, objective responses in about 19%. Study conclusions and caveats: There was expansion of tumor-derived TCR clones in blood after radiotherapy plus ipilimumab. According to reports, early shifts in blood T cell clones, alongside interferon-beta, forecast response most accurately.

Using immunoSEQ multiplex PCR, the repertoire was profiled, and TCRdb retains in-frame clones only, with some absent. Of 80,000 or so clones listed, roughly 79% are singletons. A note on this clone: What it binds is not known.

Trimming shortened V by 1 base and J by 5 bases, and 9 bases separated the two germline ends. This CDR3 region has 14 residues. Germline V gene lookup returns CDR1 LNHNV and CDR2 YYDKDF (reference sequence). V usage is TRBV15 and J usage is TRBJ1-5; possibly TRBD1 for D (6 bases). The receptor was derived from a human donor with non-small cell lung cancer who had a partial response to radiotherapy plus ipilimumab. Some clones in this sample may be carry-over from other donors' samples. This specimen was peripheral blood, taken from a patient treated with radiotherapy plus ipilimumab. This CDR3 reads CATSRGDNDQPQHF. CDR3 nucleotide sequence: TGTGCCACCAGCAGAGGGGACAACGATCAGCCCCAGCATTTT.